Listed below are T cell receptor beta chains from one sample, sequenced in a study of T-cell reconstitution after alpha-beta-depleted transplantation in children. TCRdb redid the calling of the PCR reads with MiXCR, one entry per CDR3 protein. The repertoire has about 580,000 distinct CDR3 sequences, more than 20% of them found once; the top ten carry around a third. The specimen was PBMCs, collected before TCRalphabeta/CD19-depleted stem cell transplant. These receptor sequences come from a boy under three years old with Wiskott-Aldrich syndrome, due to receive a stem cell transplant. CDR3s include the opening cysteine and the closing phenylalanine or tryptophan. D genes are given only for firm matches. Part of the rows lack a size; the others show once, few, many or a class for expanded clones.

v_call: TRBV4-1
clone_size: .
j_call: TRBJ2-1
d_call: TRBD2
cdr3_aa: CASSQQRLAFHNEQFF
cdr3_nt: TGCGCCAGCAGCCAACAAAGACTAGCGTTCCACAATGAGCAGTTCTTC

v_call: TRBV3-1
clone_size: .
j_call: TRBJ1-6
d_call: TRBD1
cdr3_aa: CASSPSTYRTGFSPLHF
cdr3_nt: TGTGCCAGCAGCCCTTCAACCTACCGGACAGGGTTTTCACCCCTCCACTTT

v_call: TRBV29-1
clone_size: few
j_call: TRBJ2-5
d_call: .
cdr3_aa: CSVLGLQETQYF
cdr3_nt: TGCAGCGTGCTTGGACTGCAAGAGACCCAGTACTTC

v_call: TRBV4-1
clone_size: .
j_call: TRBJ2-1
d_call: TRBD2
cdr3_aa: CASSFTGSGSSYNEQFF
cdr3_nt: TGCGCCAGCAGCTTCACGGGAAGCGGGAGCTCCTACAATGAGCAGTTCTTC

v_call: TRBV4-2
clone_size: few
j_call: TRBJ2-4
d_call: .
cdr3_aa: CASSQDRGDTQYF
cdr3_nt: TGTGCCAGCAGCCAAGATAGAGGGGACACCCAGTACTTC

v_call: TRBV5-6
clone_size: .
j_call: TRBJ2-1
d_call: .
cdr3_aa: CASSFFAGKNNEQFF
cdr3_nt: TGTGCCAGCAGCTTTTTCGCGGGGAAGAACAATGAGCAGTTCTTC

v_call: TRBV5-1
clone_size: .
j_call: TRBJ2-7
d_call: TRBD2
cdr3_aa: CASSLVGGGSVISEQYF
cdr3_nt: TGCGCCAGCAGCTTGGTGGGTGGCGGGAGTGTCATTAGCGAGCAGTACTTC

v_call: TRBV4-1
clone_size: .
j_call: TRBJ2-3
d_call: .
cdr3_aa: CASSQDTEGSDTQYF
cdr3_nt: TGCGCCAGCAGCCAAGATACGGAGGGTTCAGATACGCAGTATTTT

v_call: TRBV20-1
clone_size: .
j_call: TRBJ2-3
d_call: TRBD2
cdr3_aa: CSARDSGRLTDTQYF
cdr3_nt: TGCAGTGCTAGAGATAGCGGGAGACTCACAGATACGCAGTATTTT

v_call: TRBV20-1
clone_size: few
j_call: TRBJ1-6
d_call: TRBD1
cdr3_aa: CSATGQGNSPLHF
cdr3_nt: TGCAGTGCTACCGGACAGGGCAATTCACCCCTCCACTTT

v_call: TRBV4-1
clone_size: few
j_call: TRBJ1-4
d_call: .
cdr3_aa: CASSPHAWGGEKLFF
cdr3_nt: TGCGCCAGCAGCCCCCATGCGTGGGGCGGGGAAAAACTGTTTTTT

v_call: TRBV7-8
clone_size: few
j_call: TRBJ2-3
d_call: TRBD2
cdr3_aa: CASSLILGASGDSTDTQYF
cdr3_nt: TGTGCCAGCAGCTTAATTCTTGGAGCTAGCGGGGATAGCACAGATACGCAGTATTTT

v_call: TRBV6-1
clone_size: .
j_call: TRBJ2-7
d_call: .
cdr3_aa: CASSESGAYEQYF
cdr3_nt: TGTGCCAGCAGTGAATCGGGAGCCTACGAGCAGTACTTC

v_call: TRBV9
clone_size: few
j_call: TRBJ2-7
d_call: .
cdr3_aa: CASSAGVSLGSYEQYF
cdr3_nt: TGTGCCAGCAGCGCGGGGGTTTCTCTGGGCTCCTACGAGCAGTACTTC

v_call: TRBV7-2
clone_size: few
j_call: TRBJ2-7
d_call: TRBD1
cdr3_aa: CASSLYSTGGRSYEQYF
cdr3_nt: TGTGCCAGCAGCTTATACTCCACAGGGGGTCGGTCCTACGAGCAGTACTTC

v_call: TRBV3-1
clone_size: few
j_call: TRBJ1-5
d_call: .
cdr3_aa: CASSYGAAGGNQPQHF
cdr3_nt: TGTGCCAGCTCTTACGGGGCAGCGGGGGGCAATCAGCCCCAGCATTTT

v_call: TRBV3-1
clone_size: .
j_call: TRBJ2-2
d_call: TRBD2
cdr3_aa: CASSQVRRATSGRTTGELFF
cdr3_nt: TGTGCCAGCAGCCAAGTGAGAAGGGCCACTAGCGGGAGAACCACCGGGGAGCTGTTTTTT